This T cell receptor beta chain was observed in a study of siplizumab effects on memory and regulatory T cells. General observations from the study: Confirmatory evidence of suppressive function in proliferating siplizumab-culture Tregs was not obtained. Naive or memory phenotype assignment was not possible for roughly 75-95% of proliferating CD4+ or CD8+ clones.

About this clone: What it binds is not known.

The length of the CDR3 is 13 residues. CDR1 is SQVTM and CDR2 is ANQGSEA in the germline V gene. Trimming shortened V by 4 bases and J by 1 base, and 11 bases separated the two germline ends. Clones were read by immunoSEQ multiplex PCR, and TCRdb kept only the in-frame ones, dropping some. The repertoire includes around 94,000 clones, around nine tenths of them detected once, and 0.9% to 1.4% sits in the top ten. The TCR originated in a human donor in good health. The sample comprised CD4+ T cells sorted from blood. The chain uses TRBV29-1 and TRBJ2-7; TRBD1 might be the D (6 bases). CDR3 in amino acids: CSVANRVSYEQYF. The CDR3 region has the DNA TGCAGCGTTGCAAACAGGGTTTCCTACGAGCAGTACTTC.